The 25 T cell receptor beta chains below were found in one sample sequenced in a study of T-cell memory formation after mild COVID-19. TCRdb re-derived calls from the 5' RACE reads in MiXCR, one entry per CDR3 protein. The repertoire holds about 290,000 distinct CDR3 sequences, with roughly 15% as singletons. The sample was PBMCs or a T cell subset sorted from them (not recorded which). The receptors originated from a man aged 18 to 30 who had mild COVID-19 (a few samples of this study predate the infection). Cell type and time point are not known.

This clonotype was detected many times. The rearrangement links TRBV7-2 to TRBJ2-7; 8 nucleotides line up with TRBD1. The V gene's germline CDR1 is SGHTA and CDR2 FQGNSA. With V trimmed by 5 bases and J by 3 bases, 9 bases remained unmatched. CDR3 length: 15 amino acids. CDR3 residues: CASSLEWTGYYEQYF. As DNA, the CDR3 is TGTGCCAGCAGCCTCGAATGGACAGGGTACTACGAGCAGTACTTC. The complete variable domain, with remaining parts taken from reference TRBV7-2 and TRBJ2-7, reads GAGVSQSPSNKVTEKGKDVELRCDPISGHTALYWYRQSLGQGLEFLIYFQGNSAPDKSGLPSDRFSAERTGGSVSTLTIQRTQQEDSAVYLCASSLEWTGYYEQYFGPGTRLTVT.

CDR3 residues: CASSDQLGGYTF. The CDR3 coding sequence is TGTGCCAGCTCAGACCAGTTGGGTGGCTACACCTTC. The rearrangement joins TRBV18 to TRBJ1-2; D is ambiguous. Germline V gene data show CDR1 as KGHSH and CDR2 as LQKENI. With 5 bases removed from V and 7 bases from J, the gap between germline ends came to 11 bases. The CDR3 contains 12 residues.

J is TRBJ1-1 and V is TRBV11-2; D is unclear. This CDR3 has 13 amino acids. Germline V gene data show CDR1 as SGHAT and CDR2 as FQNNGV. V was cut by 3 bases and J by 4 bases, with 9 bases left in between. DNA of the CDR3: TGTGCCAGCAGCTTCGGGTTTGGCACTGAAGCTTTCTTT. Amino acid sequence: CASSFGFGTEAFF. Variable domain in full (rest from reference TRBV11-2 and TRBJ1-1): EAGVAQSPRYKIIEKRQSVAFWCNPISGHATLYWYQQILGQGPKLLIQFQNNGVVDDSQLPKDRFSAERLKGVDSTLKIQPAKLEDSAVYLCASSFGFGTEAFFGQGTRLTVV.

The V call is TRBV20-1, the J call TRBJ1-1, with unresolved D. Trimming removed 1 base at V and 1 base at J, with 10 bases between. Germline V gives CDR1 DFQATT, CDR2 SNEGSKA (reference sequence). The CDR3 consists of 14 residues. CDR3 DNA: TGCAGTGCTAGAGTATTAGGTCGGAACACTGAAGCTTTCTTT. This translates into CSARVLGRNTEAFF.

This clonotype was observed a few times. The CDR3: CSARLVNEKLFF. The CDR3, as DNA: TGCAGTGCTAGGCTGGTCAATGAAAAACTGTTTTTT. The J gene is TRBJ1-4, the V gene TRBV20-1; D is unclear. The CDR3 has 12 residues. V was trimmed by 3 bases and J by 5 bases, leaving 7 bases between them. The germline gives CDR1 DFQATT, CDR2 SNEGSKA (reference sequence).

The V and J genes are TRBV15 and TRBJ1-6, with TRBD1 as a possible D gene (6 bases). Trimming took 3 bases from V and 10 from J, leaving 16 bases between them. This CDR3 spans 15 amino acids. The germline CDR1 and CDR2 sequences are LNHNV and YYDKDF (reference sequence). CDR3: CATSRKTGTQSPLHF. The CDR3 region has the DNA TGTGCCACCAGCAGGAAAACAGGGACTCAATCACCCCTCCACTTT.

In its sample, this clonotype was seen many times. The chain has TRBV5-1 and TRBJ1-2, with D possibly being TRBD1 (5 bases). Germline V lookup: CDR1 SGHRS, CDR2 YFSETQ. This CDR3 has 16 amino acids. Trimming took off 4 bases at V and 4 bases at J, with 20 bases between the two ends. Here the CDR3 reads CASSLEGTGAGYGYTF. CDR3 bases: TGCGCCAGCAGCCTAGAAGGCACAGGAGCGGGCTATGGCTACACCTTC.

The chain joins TRBV6-5 to TRBJ1-2, with a weak D call TRBD1 (5 bases). The CDR3 consists of 14 residues. Germline V gene data show CDR1 as MNHEY and CDR2 as SVGAGI. Trimming stripped 5 bases from V and 8 bases from J, with 18 bases between. Here the CDR3 reads CASSGVDRRLGYTF. The CDR3 DNA reads as TGTGCCAGCAGTGGCGTCGACAGACGACTGGGCTACACCTTC.

The CDR3: CATSETRDGGDEQFF. The CDR3, as DNA: TGTGCCACCAGTGAAACAAGGGACGGTGGGGATGAGCAGTTCTTC. V gene TRBV24-1 combines with J gene TRBJ2-1; D tentatively reads TRBD1 or TRBD2 (5 bases each). Trimming took off 4 bases at V and 8 bases at J, with 17 bases between the two ends. CDR1 and CDR2 (germline): KGHDR, SFDVKD. The CDR3 has 15 amino acids.

Ten or more counts support this clonotype. The chain couples TRBV5-5 to TRBJ2-2; D gene unclear. The CDR3 spans 12 residues. The V end lost 4 bases, the J end lost 5 bases, and 6 bases lay between the germline ends. In germline, CDR1 is SGHKS, CDR2 YYEKEE (reference sequence). As DNA, the CDR3 is TGTGCCAGCAGCGATTTTACCGGGGAGCTGTTTTTT. Translation gives CASSDFTGELFF.

This clonotype was detected only a few times. The rearrangement uses TRBV18 and TRBJ2-7; TRBD1 might be the D (6 bases). Germline assignment: CDR1 KGHSH and CDR2 LQKENI. V was trimmed by 3 bases and J by 0 bases, leaving 9 bases between them. The CDR3 is 14 residues long. The CDR3 sequence: CASSPDRYSYEQYF. The CDR3 DNA follows: TGTGCCAGCTCACCCGACAGGTACTCCTACGAGCAGTACTTC.

This clonotype was detected a few times. V and J are TRBV20-1 and TRBJ2-5, with 8 bases lining up with TRBD2. After removal of 5 bases from V and 3 bases from J, the junction contained 20 bases not matched to a gene. The CDR3 contains 18 residues. Germline-derived CDR1 and CDR2 are DFQATT and SNEGSKA (reference sequence). The CDR3 spells CSAGETTTRGAQEETQYF. CDR3 nucleotides: TGCAGTGCTGGCGAGACTACGACGCGGGGGGCGCAGGAAGAGACCCAGTACTTC.

This clonotype was counted only a few times. The genes are TRBV18 and TRBJ2-7; no firm D call. Germline lookup yields CDR1 KGHSH and CDR2 LQKENI. The V end was cut by 6 bases, the J end by 0 bases, with 15 bases between. There are 15 residues in the CDR3. CDR3 in amino acids: CASSETRALSYEQYF. CDR3 DNA sequence: TGTGCCAGCTCGGAGACACGGGCCCTCTCCTACGAGCAGTACTTC.

This clonotype was picked up many times. The chain recombines TRBV6-5 with TRBJ2-7; 9 bases map to TRBD1. The CDR3 has 13 amino acids. V lost 5 bases and J lost 5; bases outside the gene matches: 4. Germline V gene data show CDR1 as MNHEY and CDR2 as SVGAGI. Written as DNA, the CDR3 is TGTGCCAGCAGTCCGGGACAGGGAAACGAGCAGTACTTC. It encodes CASSPGQGNEQYF.

The chain employs TRBV7-2 and TRBJ1-4; no firm D call. The germline gives CDR1 SGHTA, CDR2 FQGNSA. V lost 1 base to trimming and J lost 12 bases, with 18 bases between them. This CDR3 spans 15 amino acids. In DNA form, the CDR3 reads TGTGCCAGCAGCTTAGGCTCGGTGGAGGGCTATGAACTGTTTTTT. It yields the protein CASSLGSVEGYELFF.

This clonotype was found a few times. The chain links TRBV15 to TRBJ2-1; a weak D match, TRBD1 (6 bases). Germline-derived CDR1 and CDR2 are LNHNV and YYDKDF (reference sequence). Trimming left V 5 bases short and J 4 bases short, with 18 bases between. The CDR3 spans 16 residues. The DNA of the CDR3 is TGTGCCACCAGCTCTAAGGACAGAAGCCGTTACAATGAGCAGTTCTTC. Translating gives CATSSKDRSRYNEQFF.

This clonotype showed up just a few times. The chain carries TRBV20-1 and TRBJ2-3, with 8 bases identical to TRBD2. V was clipped by 6 bases and J by 4 bases; unmatched bases: 6. The CDR3 consists of 13 residues. Germline assignment: CDR1 DFQATT and CDR2 SNEGSKA (reference sequence). The CDR3 loop is CSAPGLGADTQYF. The CDR3 DNA sequence: TGCAGTGCCCCGGGACTAGGTGCAGATACGCAGTATTTT.

This clonotype has more than one count but fewer than ten. This sequence joins TRBV7-8 and TRBJ1-6; 7 bases fit TRBD1. The J segment lost 5 bases and the V segment lost 1 base, leaving 5 bases of the junction unmatched. This CDR3 is 16 amino acids long. Germline CDR1 and CDR2: SGHVS and FQNEAQ. CDR3 region: CASSLGATGNNSPLHF. CDR3 sequence (DNA): TGTGCCAGCAGCTTAGGGGCGACAGGGAATAATTCACCCCTCCACTTT. The full variable domain, rest sourced from reference TRBV7-8 and TRBJ1-6, is GAGVSQSPRYKVAKRGQDVALRCDPISGHVSLFWYQQALGQGPEFLTYFQNEAQLDKSGLPSDRFFAERPEGSVSTLKIQRTQQEDSAVYLCASSLGATGNNSPLHFGNGTRLTVT.

This sequence joins TRBV11-3 and TRBJ2-3; tentative D call: TRBD2 (5 bases). The CDR3 contains 17 residues. Trimming took off 5 bases at V and 2 bases at J, with 20 bases between the two ends. Germline CDR1 SGHNT, CDR2 YENEEA. The CDR3 DNA follows: TGTGCCAGCAGCACCGGAGCGGACGCAACCCTCACAGATACGCAGTATTTT. Translation gives CASSTGADATLTDTQYF.

This clonotype was observed a few times. The gene calls are TRBV18 and TRBJ2-7; tentatively, D is TRBD1 or TRBD2 (5 bases each). This CDR3 spans 14 amino acids. The germline V gene encodes CDR1 KGHSH and CDR2 LQKENI. Trimming pared 0 bases from V and 4 bases from J, leaving 10 bases between. The CDR3 protein is CASSPPSGPYEQYF. DNA of the CDR3: TGTGCCAGCTCACCACCGTCGGGGCCGTACGAGCAGTACTTC. The whole variable domain, remainder taken from reference TRBV18 and TRBJ2-7, is NAGVMQNPRHLVRRRGQEARLRCSPMKGHSHVYWYRQLPEEGLKFMVYLQKENIIDESGMPKERFSAEFPKEGPSILRIQQVVRGDSAAYFCASSPPSGPYEQYFGPGTRLTVT.

This chain links TRBV6-2 or TRBV6-3 with TRBJ2-1, with TRBD2 as a possible D gene (5 bases). Trimming took 7 bases from V and 0 from J, leaving 13 bases between them. Germline CDR1 and CDR2: MNHEY and SVGEGT. CDR3 size: 15 residues. CDR3 sequence reads: CASKIGLASYNEQFF. CDR3 nucleotides: TGTGCCAGCAAAATAGGCCTAGCCTCCTACAATGAGCAGTTCTTC.

The chain couples TRBV4-1 to TRBJ1-1; perhaps TRBD1 as D (5 bases). This CDR3 is 14 amino acids long. CDR1 MGHRA and CDR2 YSYEKL come from the germline V gene. V lost 2 bases, J lost 5 bases, and 12 bases lay in between. Here the CDR3 reads CASSQTSTDTEAFF. CDR3 DNA sequence: TGCGCCAGCAGCCAAACCTCGACAGATACTGAAGCTTTCTTT.

This clonotype was detected many times. This chain connects TRBV10-3 to TRBJ2-7; D not certain. There are 15 residues in the CDR3. Germline CDR1 ENHRY, CDR2 SYGVKD. V lost 10 bases and J 0 bases, leaving 19 bases between the germline ends. The CDR3 region has the DNA TGTGCCAGCTCGCTCGGACCCAGGAGCTCCTACGAGCAGTACGTC. Amino acids: CASSLGPRSSYEQYV.

This clonotype has just a few counts. The chain links TRBV12-3 or TRBV12-4 to TRBJ1-2; 11 positions match TRBD1. V was clipped by 5 bases and J by 8 bases; unmatched bases: 13. This CDR3 comprises 16 residues. The CDR3 DNA follows: TGTGCCAGCAGTCGGACAGGGGGCTTTTCCCGTCGGGGCTACACCTTC. Residues: CASSRTGGFSRRGYTF.

This clonotype was seen more than once but under ten times. This chain connects TRBV27 to TRBJ1-6, with D maybe TRBD1 (5 bases). V was clipped by 9 bases and J by 6 bases, with 15 bases between them. CDR3 length equals 14 residues. The germline CDR1 and CDR2 sequences are MNHEY and SMNVEV (reference sequence). The CDR3 is CASRIGGGNSPLHF. CDR3 coding DNA: TGTGCCAGTCGGATCGGGGGGGGTAATTCACCCCTCCACTTT.